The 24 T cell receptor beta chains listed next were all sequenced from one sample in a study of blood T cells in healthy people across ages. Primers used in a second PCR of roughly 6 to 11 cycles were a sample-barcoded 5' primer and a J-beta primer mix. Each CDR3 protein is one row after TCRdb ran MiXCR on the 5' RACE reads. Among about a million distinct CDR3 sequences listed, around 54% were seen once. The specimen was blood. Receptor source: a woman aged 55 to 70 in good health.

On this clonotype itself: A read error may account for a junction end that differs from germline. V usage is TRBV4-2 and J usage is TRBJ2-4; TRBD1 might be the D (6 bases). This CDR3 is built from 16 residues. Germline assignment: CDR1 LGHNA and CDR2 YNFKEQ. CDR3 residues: CASSQGAGDHKTIQYF. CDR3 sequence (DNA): TGTGCCAGCAGCCAAGGGGCAGGGGACCACAAAACCATTCAGTACTTC.

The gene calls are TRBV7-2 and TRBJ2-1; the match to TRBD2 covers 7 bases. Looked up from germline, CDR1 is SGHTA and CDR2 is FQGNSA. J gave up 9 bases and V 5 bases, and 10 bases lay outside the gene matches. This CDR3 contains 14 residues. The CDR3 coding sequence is TGTGCCAGCAGCGGGCGACTAAAGCGGGGTGAGCAGTTCTTC. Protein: CASSGRLKRGEQFF.

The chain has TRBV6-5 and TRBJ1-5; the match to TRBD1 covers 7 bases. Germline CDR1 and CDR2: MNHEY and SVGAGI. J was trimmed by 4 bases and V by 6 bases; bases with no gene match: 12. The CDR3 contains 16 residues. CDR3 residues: CASREIKTGFNQPQHF. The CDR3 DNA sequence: TGTGCCAGCAGAGAGATCAAGACAGGGTTTAATCAGCCCCAGCATTTT.

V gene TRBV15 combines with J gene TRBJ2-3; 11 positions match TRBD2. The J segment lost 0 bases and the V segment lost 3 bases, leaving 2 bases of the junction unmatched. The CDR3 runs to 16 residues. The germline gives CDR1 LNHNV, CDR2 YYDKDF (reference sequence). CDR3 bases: TGTGCCACCAGCAGCGGGACTAGCGGAAGCACAGATACGCAGTATTTT. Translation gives CATSSGTSGSTDTQYF.

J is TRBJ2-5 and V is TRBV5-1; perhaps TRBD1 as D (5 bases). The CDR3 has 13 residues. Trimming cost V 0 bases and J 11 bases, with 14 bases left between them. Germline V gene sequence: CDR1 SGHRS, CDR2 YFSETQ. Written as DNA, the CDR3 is TGCGCCAGCAGCTTGGAAGTCAGGGCCCAGCAGTACTTC. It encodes CASSLEVRAQQYF.

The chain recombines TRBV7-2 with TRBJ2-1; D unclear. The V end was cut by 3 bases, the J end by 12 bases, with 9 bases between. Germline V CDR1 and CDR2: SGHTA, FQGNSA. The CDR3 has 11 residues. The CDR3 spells CASSFYEPQFF. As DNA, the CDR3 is TGTGCCAGCAGCTTTTACGAGCCGCAGTTCTTC.

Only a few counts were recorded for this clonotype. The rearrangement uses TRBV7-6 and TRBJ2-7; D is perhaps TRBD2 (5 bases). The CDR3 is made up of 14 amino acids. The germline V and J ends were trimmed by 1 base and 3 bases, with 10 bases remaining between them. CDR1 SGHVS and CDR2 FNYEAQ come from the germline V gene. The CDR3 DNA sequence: TGTGCCAGCAGCTTAGGTCCCGAGGGCTACGAGCAGTACTTC. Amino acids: CASSLGPEGYEQYF.

The DNA of the CDR3 is TGTGCCAGCAGTTACTCGAGGATGGCAGGGGGAGCCTACGAGCAGTACTTC. This sequence encodes CASSYSRMAGGAYEQYF. The chain is built from TRBV6-2 or TRBV6-3 and TRBJ2-7; 7 nucleotides align to TRBD1. CDR3 length equals 17 residues. CDR1 MNHEY and CDR2 SVGEGT come from the germline V gene. Germline trimming cut 0 bases from V and 2 bases from J; bases unmatched to any gene: 10.

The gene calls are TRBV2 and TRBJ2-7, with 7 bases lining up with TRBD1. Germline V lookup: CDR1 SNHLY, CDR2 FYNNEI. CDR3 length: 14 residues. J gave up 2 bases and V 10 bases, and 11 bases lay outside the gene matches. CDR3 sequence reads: CATELDRSAYEQYF. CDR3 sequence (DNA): TGTGCCACCGAATTGGACAGGTCGGCCTACGAGCAGTACTTC.

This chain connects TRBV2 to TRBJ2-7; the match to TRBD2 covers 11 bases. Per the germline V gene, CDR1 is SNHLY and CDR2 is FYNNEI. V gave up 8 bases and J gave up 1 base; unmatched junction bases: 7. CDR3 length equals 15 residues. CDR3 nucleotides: TGTGCCAGCGGTCGACTAGCGGGGAGTTCCTACGAGCAGTACTTC. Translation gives CASGRLAGSSYEQYF.

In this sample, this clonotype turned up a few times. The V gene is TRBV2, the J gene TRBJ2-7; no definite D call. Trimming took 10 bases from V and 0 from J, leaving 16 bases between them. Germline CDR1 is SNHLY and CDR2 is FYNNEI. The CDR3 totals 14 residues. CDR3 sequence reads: CATLPTVSSYEQYF. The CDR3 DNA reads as TGTGCCACCCTACCAACGGTGAGCTCCTACGAGCAGTACTTC.

For the CDR3, the DNA is TGTGCCAGCAGAGTGGACCGGGACTACACTGAAGCTTTCTTT. This codes for CASRVDRDYTEAFF. The chain joins TRBV6-1 to TRBJ1-1, with D tentatively TRBD1 (5 bases). The CDR3 sequence is 14 residues long. The germline V gene encodes CDR1 MNHNS and CDR2 SASEGT. The ends were cut back, 6 bases at V and 3 bases at J, with 14 bases in the middle.

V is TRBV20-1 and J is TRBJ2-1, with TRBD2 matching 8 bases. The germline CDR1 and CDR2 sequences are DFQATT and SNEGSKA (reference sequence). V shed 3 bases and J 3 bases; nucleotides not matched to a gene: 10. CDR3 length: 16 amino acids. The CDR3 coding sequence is TGCAGTGCTAGGAACTTAGCGGGACTAAGCTACAATGAGCAGTTCTTC. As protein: CSARNLAGLSYNEQFF.

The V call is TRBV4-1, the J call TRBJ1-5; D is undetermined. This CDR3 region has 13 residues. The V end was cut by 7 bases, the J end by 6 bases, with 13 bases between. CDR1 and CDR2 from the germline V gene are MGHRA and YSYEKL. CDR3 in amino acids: CASTARPGQPQHF. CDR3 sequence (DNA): TGCGCCAGCACCGCCAGGCCGGGTCAGCCCCAGCATTTT.

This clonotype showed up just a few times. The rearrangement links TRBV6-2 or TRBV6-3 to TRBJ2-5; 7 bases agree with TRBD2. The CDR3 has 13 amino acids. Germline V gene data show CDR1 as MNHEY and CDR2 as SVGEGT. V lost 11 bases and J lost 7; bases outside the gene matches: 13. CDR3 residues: CAGAPGTSATQYF. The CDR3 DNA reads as TGTGCCGGAGCCCCGGGAACTAGCGCGACCCAGTACTTC.

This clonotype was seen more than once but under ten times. CDR3 region: CASSLAASGSLLTDTQYF. CDR3 bases: TGTGCCAGCAGCTTAGCGGCTAGCGGGAGTCTCCTCACAGATACGCAGTATTTT. The chain combines TRBV7-2 with TRBJ2-3; 10 nucleotides line up with TRBD2. V was clipped by 0 bases and J by 2 bases; unmatched bases: 8. CDR1 SGHTA and CDR2 FQGNSA come from the germline V gene. The CDR3 is made up of 18 amino acids.

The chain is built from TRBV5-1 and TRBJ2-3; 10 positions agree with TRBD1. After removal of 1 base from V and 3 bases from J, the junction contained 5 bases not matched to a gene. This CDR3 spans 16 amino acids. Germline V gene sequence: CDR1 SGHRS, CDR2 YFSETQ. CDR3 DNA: TGCGCCAGCAGCTTGATGGGACAGGGGAGGACAGATACGCAGTATTTT. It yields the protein CASSLMGQGRTDTQYF.

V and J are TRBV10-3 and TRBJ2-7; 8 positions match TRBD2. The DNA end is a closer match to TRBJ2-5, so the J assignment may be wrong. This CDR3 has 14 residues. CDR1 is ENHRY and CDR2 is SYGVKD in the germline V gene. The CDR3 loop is CASGGAGGSETQYF. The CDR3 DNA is TGTGCCTCCGGTGGGGCGGGAGGATCGGAGACCCAGTACTTC.

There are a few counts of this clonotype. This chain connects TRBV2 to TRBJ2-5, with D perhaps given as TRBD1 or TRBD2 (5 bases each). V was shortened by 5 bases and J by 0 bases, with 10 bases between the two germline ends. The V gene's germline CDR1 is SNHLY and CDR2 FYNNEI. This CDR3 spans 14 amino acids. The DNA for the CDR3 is TGTGCCAGCAGTTCAGAGGGGTACCAAGAGACCCAGTACTTC. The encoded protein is CASSSEGYQETQYF.

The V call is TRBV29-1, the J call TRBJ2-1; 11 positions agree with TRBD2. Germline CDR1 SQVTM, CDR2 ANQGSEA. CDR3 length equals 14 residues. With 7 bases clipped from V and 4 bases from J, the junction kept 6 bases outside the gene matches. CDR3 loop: CSARLAGMYNEQFF. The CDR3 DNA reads TGCAGCGCAAGACTAGCGGGAATGTACAATGAGCAGTTCTTC.

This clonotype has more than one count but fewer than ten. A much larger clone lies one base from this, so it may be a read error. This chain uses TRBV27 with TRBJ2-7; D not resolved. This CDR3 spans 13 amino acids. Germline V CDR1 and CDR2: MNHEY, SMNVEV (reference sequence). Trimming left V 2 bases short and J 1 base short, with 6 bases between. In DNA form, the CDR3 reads TGTGCCAGCAGTTTAGGGATTTCCTACGAGCAGTACTTC. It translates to CASSLGISYEQYF.

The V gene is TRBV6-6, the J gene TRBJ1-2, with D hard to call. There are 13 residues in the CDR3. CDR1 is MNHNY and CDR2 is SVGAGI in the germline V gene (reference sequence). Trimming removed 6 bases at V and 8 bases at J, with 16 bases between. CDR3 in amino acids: CASSQEPLAGYTF. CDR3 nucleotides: TGTGCCAGCAGCCAAGAGCCCCTCGCCGGCTACACCTTC.

CDR3 bases: TGCAGTGCTAGTAGCGGGGCTTACGCCAATGAGCAGTTCTTC. It codes for CSASSGAYANEQFF. This chain connects TRBV20-1 to TRBJ2-1; TRBD2 aligns across 8 bases. This CDR3 region has 14 residues. Trimming at V came to 3 bases and at J to 6 bases, leaving 7 bases not matched to a gene. CDR1 and CDR2 (germline): DFQATT, SNEGSKA (reference sequence).

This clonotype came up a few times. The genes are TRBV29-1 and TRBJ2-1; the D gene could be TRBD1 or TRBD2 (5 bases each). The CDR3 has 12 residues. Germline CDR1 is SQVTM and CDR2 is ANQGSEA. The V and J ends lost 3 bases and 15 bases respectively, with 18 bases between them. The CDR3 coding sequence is TGCAGCGTTGAGGGACCGGGGCTCGGGTGGTTCTTC. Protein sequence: CSVEGPGLGWFF.